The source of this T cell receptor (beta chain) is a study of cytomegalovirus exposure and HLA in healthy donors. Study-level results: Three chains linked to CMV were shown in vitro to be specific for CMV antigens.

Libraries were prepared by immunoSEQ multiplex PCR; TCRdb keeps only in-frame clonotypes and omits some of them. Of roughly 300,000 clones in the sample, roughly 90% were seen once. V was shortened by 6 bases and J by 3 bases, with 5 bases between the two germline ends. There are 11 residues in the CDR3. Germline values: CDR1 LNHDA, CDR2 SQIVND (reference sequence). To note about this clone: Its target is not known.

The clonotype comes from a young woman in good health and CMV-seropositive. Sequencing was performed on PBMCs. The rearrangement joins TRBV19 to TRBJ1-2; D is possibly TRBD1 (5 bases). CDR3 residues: CASRQDYGYTF. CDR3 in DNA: TGTGCCAGTAGACAGGACTATGGCTACACCTTC.